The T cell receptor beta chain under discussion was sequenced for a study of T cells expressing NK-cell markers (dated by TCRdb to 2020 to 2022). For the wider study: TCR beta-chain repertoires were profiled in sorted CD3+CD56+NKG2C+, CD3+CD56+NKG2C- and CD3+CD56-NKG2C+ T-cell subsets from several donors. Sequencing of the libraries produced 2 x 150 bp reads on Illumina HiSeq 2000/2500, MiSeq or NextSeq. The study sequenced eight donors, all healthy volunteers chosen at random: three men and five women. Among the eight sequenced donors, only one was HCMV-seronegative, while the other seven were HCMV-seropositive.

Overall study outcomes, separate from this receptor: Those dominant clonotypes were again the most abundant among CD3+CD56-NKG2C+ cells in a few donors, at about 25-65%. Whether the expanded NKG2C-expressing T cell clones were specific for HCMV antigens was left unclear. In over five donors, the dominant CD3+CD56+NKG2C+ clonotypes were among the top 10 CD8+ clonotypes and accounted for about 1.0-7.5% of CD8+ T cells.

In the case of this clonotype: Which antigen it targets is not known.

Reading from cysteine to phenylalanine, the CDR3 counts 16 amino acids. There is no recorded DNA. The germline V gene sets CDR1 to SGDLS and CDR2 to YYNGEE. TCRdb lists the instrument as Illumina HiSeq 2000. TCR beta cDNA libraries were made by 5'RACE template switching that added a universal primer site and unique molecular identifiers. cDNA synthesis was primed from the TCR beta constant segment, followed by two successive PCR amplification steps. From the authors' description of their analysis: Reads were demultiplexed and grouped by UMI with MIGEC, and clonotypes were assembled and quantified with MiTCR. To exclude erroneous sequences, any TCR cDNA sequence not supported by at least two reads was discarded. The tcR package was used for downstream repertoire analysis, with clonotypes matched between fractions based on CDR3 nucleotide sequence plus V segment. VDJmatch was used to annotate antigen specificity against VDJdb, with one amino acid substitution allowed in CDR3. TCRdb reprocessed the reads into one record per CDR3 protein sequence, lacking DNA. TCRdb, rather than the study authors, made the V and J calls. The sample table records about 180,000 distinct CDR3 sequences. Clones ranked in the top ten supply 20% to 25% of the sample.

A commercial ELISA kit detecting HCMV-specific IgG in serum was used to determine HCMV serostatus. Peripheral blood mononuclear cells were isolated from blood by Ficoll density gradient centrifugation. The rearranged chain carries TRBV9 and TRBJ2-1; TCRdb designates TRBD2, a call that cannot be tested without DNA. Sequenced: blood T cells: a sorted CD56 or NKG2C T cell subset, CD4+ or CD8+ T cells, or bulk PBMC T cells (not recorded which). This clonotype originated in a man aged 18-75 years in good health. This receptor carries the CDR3 CASSKGRGALNNEQFF.